What follows are 3 T cell receptor beta chains derived from one specimen sequenced in a study of CD8+ T cells in alopecia areata. The treatment was: oral pan-JAK inhibitor, 5-10 mg twice daily. Following extraction, RNA underwent reverse transcription to cDNA, which served as the sequencing template. Profiling relied on immunoSEQ multiplex PCR, and the TCRdb table lists in-frame clones only, not all of them. Of 120,000 or so clones in the sample, around 58% were seen once. Material: CD8+ T cells sorted from blood, obtained at week 4, from a patient treated with tofacitinib. The source of these receptors is a human donor with alopecia areata.

This chain links TRBV29-1 with TRBJ2-3; D ambiguous. V was shortened by 3 bases and J by 6 bases, with 4 bases between the two germline ends. The CDR3 covers 10 residues. Germline CDR1 reads SQVTM; CDR2 reads ANQGSEA. The CDR3 is CSVDVDTQYF. CDR3 DNA sequence: TGCAGCGTTGACGTCGATACGCAGTATTTT.

J is TRBJ1-4 and V is TRBV5-1; D perhaps matches TRBD1 (6 bases). Trimming shortened V by 0 bases and J by 4 bases, and 13 bases separated the two germline ends. Germline-derived CDR1 and CDR2 are SGHRS and YFSETQ. There are 16 residues in the CDR3. The CDR3 spells CASSLVRRDNNEKLFF. For the CDR3, the DNA is TGCGCCAGCAGCTTGGTTCGACGGGACAATAATGAAAAACTGTTTTTT.

The V gene is TRBV13, the J gene TRBJ2-1; tentative D call: TRBD2 (6 bases). V was trimmed by 5 bases and J by 9 bases, leaving 14 bases between them. The CDR3 sequence is 13 residues long. From germline, CDR1 is PRHDT and CDR2 FYEKMQ (reference sequence). This chain's CDR3 is CASSPQTSSEQFF. The DNA for the CDR3 is TGTGCCAGCAGCCCCCAGACTAGTAGTGAGCAGTTCTTC.